The clone carrying this T cell receptor beta chain occurred once. Its antigen is as yet unknown. The CDR3 covers 14 residues. CDR1 and CDR2 (germline): GTSNPN, SVGIG (reference sequence). Unmatched junction bases numbered 5, after V lost 1 base and J lost 3 bases. A J-beta primer mix and a sample-barcoded 5' primer were used in a second PCR of about 7 to 12 cycles. In TCRdb, the 5' RACE reads were re-called with MiXCR into one record per CDR3 protein. Here the sample spans roughly 700,000 distinct CDR3 sequences, approximately 50% being singletons. This specimen belongs to a study of blood T cells in healthy people across ages. Notes on the study in general: Donors of long life had a larger count of naive CD4+ cells and greater diversity than aged donors.

The chain joins TRBV30 to TRBJ1-2; TRBD1 agrees at 7 bases. The sequenced sample was blood. This receptor was taken from a woman in her fifties or sixties in good health. The CDR3 here is CAWSAGTAYYGYTF. CDR3 DNA sequence: TGTGCCTGGAGTGCCGGGACAGCCTACTATGGCTACACCTTC.